A selection of T cell receptor beta chains follows, all from one sample in a study of CD8+CD57+ T cells in acquired aplastic anemia. One entry per CDR3 protein results from TCRdb running MiXCR on the reads. The sample gives around 430,000 distinct CDR3 sequences, more than 25% of which show up once; 0.75% to 0.95% is in the top ten. The sequencing input was sorted CD4+, CD8+, or CD8+CD57+ T cells (not recorded which) from PBMCs. These receptors were taken from a human donor with aplastic anemia. CDR3s include the opening cysteine and the closing phenylalanine or tryptophan. D genes are given only for firm matches. Clone size appears in some rows only: once, few, many, or a class for an expanded clone.

V: TRBV3-1
J: TRBJ2-7
size: few
D: NA
CDR3: CASSQGREQYF
DNA: TGTGCCAGCAGCCAAGGGCGGGAGCAGTACTTC

V: TRBV18
J: TRBJ1-3
size: many
D: NA
CDR3: CASSPTSSGNTIYF
DNA: TGTGCCAGCAGCCCGACCAGCTCTGGAAACACCATATATTTT

V: TRBV20-1
J: TRBJ2-5
size: few
D: NA
CDR3: CSARASSGLGQETQYF
DNA: TGCAGTGCTAGAGCTTCTTCAGGGCTTGGACAAGAGACCCAGTACTTC

V: TRBV4-3
J: TRBJ1-6
size: few
D: NA
CDR3: CASSQGISYNSPLHF
DNA: TGCGCCAGCAGCCAAGGGATCTCCTATAATTCACCCCTCCACTTT

V: TRBV25-1
J: TRBJ1-5
size: NA
D: NA
CDR3: CASSEPGQNSNQPQHF
DNA: TGTGCCAGCAGTGAACCCGGACAGAACAGCAATCAGCCCCAGCATTTT

V: TRBV2
J: TRBJ1-1
size: many
D: TRBD1
CDR3: CASGRGEDTEAFF
DNA: TGTGCCAGCGGCAGGGGGGAGGACACTGAAGCTTTCTTT

V: TRBV6-6
J: TRBJ1-1
size: many
D: TRBD1
CDR3: CASSSDRETEAFF
DNA: TGTGCCAGCAGTTCCGACAGGGAAACTGAAGCTTTCTTT

V: TRBV7-2
J: TRBJ1-2
size: many
D: NA
CDR3: CASSPGQYGYTF
DNA: TGTGCCAGCAGCCCAGGACAGTATGGCTACACCTTC

V: TRBV12-3/TRBV12-4
J: TRBJ1-5
size: many
D: NA
CDR3: CASRASNQPQHF
DNA: TGTGCCAGCAGAGCAAGCAATCAGCCCCAGCATTTT

V: TRBV15
J: TRBJ1-4
size: NA
D: NA
CDR3: CATSRELLNEKLFF
DNA: TGTGCCACCAGCAGAGAACTGCTTAATGAAAAACTGTTTTTT

V: TRBV2
J: TRBJ1-2
size: NA
D: NA
CDR3: CASSEKWGPGYTF
DNA: TGTGCCAGCAGTGAAAAGTGGGGGCCTGGCTACACCTTC

V: TRBV25-1
J: TRBJ1-2
size: many
D: TRBD1
CDR3: CASSGYTGTGDYGYTF
DNA: TGTGCCAGCAGTGGCTACACCGGGACAGGGGACTATGGCTACACCTTC

V: TRBV7-3
J: TRBJ2-5
size: few
D: NA
CDR3: CAWSGEGETQYF
DNA: TGTGCCTGGAGCGGAGAAGGGGAGACCCAGTACTTC

V: TRBV6-4
J: TRBJ1-1
size: few
D: NA
CDR3: CASSDGIYTEAFF
DNA: TGTGCCAGCAGTGATGGAATATACACTGAAGCTTTCTTT

V: TRBV7-9
J: TRBJ2-3
size: many
D: NA
CDR3: CASSPRGPDTQYF
DNA: TGTGCCAGCAGCCCCCGGGGGCCCGATACGCAGTATTTT

V: TRBV30
J: TRBJ2-7
size: NA
D: TRBD1
CDR3: CAWSVGQPNYEQHF
DNA: TGTGCCTGGAGTGTGGGACAGCCGAACTACGAGCAGCACTTC

V: TRBV25-1
J: TRBJ2-7
size: few
D: NA
CDR3: CASRPSGTAGEQYF
DNA: TGTGCCAGCAGGCCATCAGGGACTGCAGGGGAGCAGTACTTC

V: TRBV12-3/TRBV12-4
J: TRBJ2-7
size: NA
D: TRBD1
CDR3: CASRETGPSYEQYF
DNA: TGTGCCAGCAGGGAGACAGGGCCCTCCTACGAGCAGTACTTC

V: TRBV20-1
J: TRBJ1-2
size: many
D: NA
CDR3: CSAGGPGRPSGGYTF
DNA: TGCAGTGCTGGAGGTCCGGGACGTCCATCGGGGGGCTACACCTTC

V: TRBV20-1
J: TRBJ1-2
size: NA
D: NA
CDR3: CSAKQGYTF
DNA: TGCAGTGCCAAACAGGGCTACACCTTC

V: TRBV4-2
J: TRBJ2-3
size: NA
D: NA
CDR3: CASSQGDGSSTDTQYF
DNA: TGTGCCAGCAGCCAGGGGGACGGCTCTAGCACAGATACGCAGTATTTT

V: TRBV15
J: TRBJ1-1
size: many
D: NA
CDR3: CATSTTARGTEAFF
DNA: TGTGCCACCAGCACCACCGCGAGGGGGACTGAAGCTTTCTTT

V: TRBV20-1
J: TRBJ1-2
size: many
D: NA
CDR3: CSARDQGSYGYTF
DNA: TGCAGTGCTAGGGATCAGGGGAGCTATGGCTACACCTTC

V: TRBV4-3
J: TRBJ1-2
size: many
D: TRBD1
CDR3: CASSQPATGNYGYTF
DNA: TGCGCCAGCAGCCAGCCCGCGACAGGGAACTATGGCTACACCTTC

V: TRBV18
J: TRBJ1-6
size: NA
D: NA
CDR3: CASSEDSNNSPLHF
DNA: TGTGCCAGCTCGGAGGACAGCAATAATTCACCCCTCCACTTT

V: TRBV5-1
J: TRBJ2-1
size: NA
D: NA
CDR3: CASSLMISGALGEQFF
DNA: TGCGCCAGCAGCTTGATGATTAGCGGCGCATTGGGTGAGCAGTTCTTC

V: TRBV12-3/TRBV12-4
J: TRBJ1-4
size: NA
D: NA
CDR3: CASRRTANEKLFF
DNA: TGTGCCAGCAGAAGGACCGCGAATGAAAAACTGTTTTTT

V: TRBV14
J: TRBJ2-7
size: many
D: NA
CDR3: CASSQVSRLYYEQYF
DNA: TGTGCCAGCAGCCAAGTTAGCAGGCTGTACTACGAGCAGTACTTC

V: TRBV5-1
J: TRBJ1-2
size: few
D: NA
CDR3: CASHEPGLIDYGYTF
DNA: TGCGCCAGCCATGAACCGGGACTCATCGACTATGGCTACACCTTC

V: TRBV5-1
J: TRBJ2-7
size: NA
D: TRBD2
CDR3: CASTTGTSGTKSLEQYF
DNA: TGCGCCAGCACGACAGGGACTAGCGGAACCAAAAGTCTCGAGCAGTACTTC

V: TRBV5-6
J: TRBJ2-7
size: few
D: TRBD2
CDR3: CASGVGSGSNEQYF
DNA: TGTGCCAGCGGGGTTGGTAGCGGGAGTAACGAGCAGTACTTC

V: TRBV7-2
J: TRBJ2-5
size: NA
D: TRBD1
CDR3: CASSTATGETQYF
DNA: TGTGCCAGCAGCACGGCGACAGGGGAGACCCAGTACTTC

V: TRBV20-1
J: TRBJ1-4
size: NA
D: TRBD1
CDR3: CSARGQGNEKLFF
DNA: TGCAGTGCTAGGGGACAGGGTAATGAAAAACTGTTTTTT

V: TRBV30
J: TRBJ1-1
size: few
D: NA
CDR3: CAWSVRLGNEAFF
DNA: TGTGCCTGGAGTGTACGGTTGGGGAATGAAGCTTTCTTT

V: TRBV20-1
J: TRBJ1-1
size: many
D: NA
CDR3: CSARSTVGGGTEAFF
DNA: TGCAGTGCTAGAAGCACAGTTGGAGGTGGCACTGAAGCTTTCTTT

V: TRBV10-3
J: TRBJ2-5
size: NA
D: NA
CDR3: CGVSGEETQYF
DNA: TGTGGAGTTAGCGGAGAAGAGACCCAGTACTTC

V: TRBV7-2
J: TRBJ1-1
size: few
D: TRBD1
CDR3: CASSLVGGTGGSTEAFF
DNA: TGTGCCAGCAGCTTAGTAGGGGGGACAGGAGGATCCACTGAAGCTTTCTTT

V: TRBV19
J: TRBJ1-5
size: few
D: TRBD1
CDR3: CASRGTGDNQPQHF
DNA: TGTGCCAGTAGGGGGACAGGGGACAATCAGCCCCAGCATTTT

V: TRBV20-1
J: TRBJ1-3
size: NA
D: NA
CDR3: CSCSGKQLPGNTIYF
DNA: TGCAGTTGTTCCGGGAAACAACTACCTGGAAACACCATATATTTT

V: TRBV11-1
J: TRBJ2-3
size: NA
D: NA
CDR3: CASSLGSRTDTQYF
DNA: TGTGCCAGCAGCTTGGGATCGCGCACAGATACGCAGTATTTT

V: TRBV11-2
J: TRBJ2-1
size: NA
D: TRBD2
CDR3: CASSKGRRESYNEQFF
DNA: TGTGCCAGCAGCAAGGGAAGGCGGGAGTCTTACAATGAGCAGTTCTTC

V: TRBV25-1
J: TRBJ1-6
size: NA
D: TRBD1
CDR3: CASSEDRDRDWSYNSPLHF
DNA: TGTGCCAGCAGTGAAGACCGGGACAGGGATTGGTCCTATAATTCACCCCTCCACTTT

V: TRBV7-8
J: TRBJ2-1
size: many
D: TRBD2
CDR3: CASSPPGLAVNEQFF
DNA: TGTGCCAGCAGCCCTCCGGGACTAGCGGTTAATGAGCAGTTCTTC

V: TRBV7-6
J: TRBJ2-3
size: many
D: TRBD2
CDR3: CASSASSGTQYF
DNA: TGTGCCAGCAGCGCTTCTAGCGGTACGCAGTATTTT

V: TRBV20-1
J: TRBJ2-7
size: NA
D: NA
CDR3: CSPLNGLTSYEQYF
DNA: TGCAGTCCCCTGAACGGCCTTACATCTTACGAGCAGTACTTC

V: TRBV11-2
J: TRBJ1-1
size: NA
D: NA
CDR3: CASSLSGGPNTEAFF
DNA: TGTGCCAGCAGCTTATCCGGAGGACCGAACACTGAAGCTTTCTTT

V: TRBV10-3
J: TRBJ2-7
size: few
D: TRBD1
CDR3: CATERDRDYEQYF
DNA: TGTGCCACCGAAAGGGACAGGGACTACGAGCAGTACTTC

V: TRBV24-1
J: TRBJ2-7
size: many
D: NA
CDR3: CATRMTAEVYEQYF
DNA: TGTGCCACCAGGATGACAGCGGAAGTCTACGAGCAGTACTTC

V: TRBV20-1
J: TRBJ2-4
size: NA
D: TRBD2
CDR3: CSARDRSSGKNIQYF
DNA: TGCAGTGCTAGAGATCGGTCTAGCGGGAAAAACATTCAGTACTTC

V: TRBV14
J: TRBJ1-1
size: NA
D: NA
CDR3: CASSQNQGRTEAFF
DNA: TGTGCCAGCAGCCAAAATCAGGGTCGGACTGAAGCTTTCTTT

V: TRBV7-3
J: TRBJ2-3
size: once
D: NA
CDR3: CASSSPGLSTDTQYF
DNA: TGTGCCAGCAGCTCGCCGGGACTGAGCACAGATACGCAGTATTTT

V: TRBV7-9
J: TRBJ1-2
size: few
D: NA
CDR3: CASPSGGRGGYTF
DNA: TGTGCCAGCCCATCGGGGGGGCGAGGTGGCTACACCTTC

V: TRBV2
J: TRBJ2-5
size: many
D: NA
CDR3: CASSEGSGRETQYF
DNA: TGTGCCAGCAGTGAAGGCTCGGGGAGAGAGACCCAGTACTTC

V: TRBV28
J: TRBJ2-3
size: NA
D: NA
CDR3: CASTLGLDSTDTQYF
DNA: TGTGCCAGCACGCTGGGCTTGGACTCCACAGATACGCAGTATTTT

V: TRBV12-3/TRBV12-4
J: TRBJ2-5
size: NA
D: NA
CDR3: CASSLQGTQETQYF
DNA: TGTGCCAGCAGTTTACAGGGGACGCAAGAGACCCAGTACTTC

V: TRBV5-1
J: TRBJ1-2
size: many
D: NA
CDR3: CASSLGPNYGYTF
DNA: TGTGCCAGCAGCTTAGGGCCAAACTATGGCTACACCTTC